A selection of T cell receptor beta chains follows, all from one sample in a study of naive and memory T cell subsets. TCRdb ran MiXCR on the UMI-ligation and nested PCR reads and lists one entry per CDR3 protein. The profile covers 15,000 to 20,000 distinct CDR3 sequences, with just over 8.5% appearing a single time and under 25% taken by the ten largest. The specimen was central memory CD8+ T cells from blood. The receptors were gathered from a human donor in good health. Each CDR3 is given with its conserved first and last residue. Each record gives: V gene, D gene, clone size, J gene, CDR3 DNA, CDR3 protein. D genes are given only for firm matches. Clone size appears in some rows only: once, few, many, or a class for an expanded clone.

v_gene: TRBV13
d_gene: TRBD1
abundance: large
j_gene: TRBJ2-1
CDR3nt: TGTGCCAGCAGCGCAACCGGGACAGGGAACAATGAGCAGTTCTTC
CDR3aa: CASSATGTGNNEQFF

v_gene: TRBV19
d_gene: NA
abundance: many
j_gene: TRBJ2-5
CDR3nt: TGTGCCAGTAGTCATGGACAGAGGAGCGAGACCCAGTACTTC
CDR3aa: CASSHGQRSETQYF

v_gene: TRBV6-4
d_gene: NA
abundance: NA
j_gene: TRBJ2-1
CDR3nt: TGTGCCAGCAGTGACTCGGTACAGGGTGAGCAGTTCTTC
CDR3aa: CASSDSVQGEQFF

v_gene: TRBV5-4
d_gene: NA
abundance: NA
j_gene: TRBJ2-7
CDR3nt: TGTGCCAGCAGCTTGTCGGAAAATACCTACGAGCAGTACTTC
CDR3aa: CASSLSENTYEQYF

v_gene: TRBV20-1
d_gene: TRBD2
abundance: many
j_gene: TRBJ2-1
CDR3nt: TGCAGTGCTAGACCTCTAGCGGGGCCCTACAATGAGCAGTTCTTC
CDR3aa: CSARPLAGPYNEQFF

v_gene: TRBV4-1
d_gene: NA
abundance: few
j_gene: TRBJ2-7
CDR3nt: TGCGCCAGCAGCCAAGGGGGTGCCTACGAGCAGTACTTC
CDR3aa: CASSQGGAYEQYF

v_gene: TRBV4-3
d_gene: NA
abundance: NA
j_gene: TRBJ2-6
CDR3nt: TGCGCCAGCAGCCAACAGAATACTGGGGCCAACGTCCTGACTTTC
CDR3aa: CASSQQNTGANVLTF

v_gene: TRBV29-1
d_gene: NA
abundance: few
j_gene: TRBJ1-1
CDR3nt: TGCAGCGTCCCACTGGTCGGGGCGGGGGCTTTCTTT
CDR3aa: CSVPLVGAGAFF

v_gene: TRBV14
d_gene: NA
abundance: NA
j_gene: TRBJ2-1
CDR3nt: TGTGCCAGCAGCCAGTGGGGGAGTAGCGATGAGCAGTTCTTC
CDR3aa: CASSQWGSSDEQFF

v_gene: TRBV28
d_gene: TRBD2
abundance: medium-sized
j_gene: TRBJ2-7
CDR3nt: TGTGCCAGCAGTTTAAATGGAGCGGGGGGACTCTACGAGCAGTACTTC
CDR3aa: CASSLNGAGGLYEQYF

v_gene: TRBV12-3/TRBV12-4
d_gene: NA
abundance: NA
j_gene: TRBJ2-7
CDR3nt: TGTGCCAGCAGTTTAGGATCAGGGGTTCTGGGCGAGCAGTACTTC
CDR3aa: CASSLGSGVLGEQYF

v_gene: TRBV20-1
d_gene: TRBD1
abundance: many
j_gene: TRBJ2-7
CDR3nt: TGCAGTGCTACTACAGGGGGAGATAGCTACGAGCAGTACTTC
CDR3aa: CSATTGGDSYEQYF

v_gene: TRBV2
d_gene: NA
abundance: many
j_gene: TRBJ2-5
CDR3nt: TGTGCCAGCAGTGATAGTGAATTGGAGACCCAGTACTTC
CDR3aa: CASSDSELETQYF

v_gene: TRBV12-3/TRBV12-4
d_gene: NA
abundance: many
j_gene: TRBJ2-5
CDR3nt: TGTGCCAGCAGTCTAAGAGGGGGCCAAGAGACCCAGTACTTC
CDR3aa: CASSLRGGQETQYF

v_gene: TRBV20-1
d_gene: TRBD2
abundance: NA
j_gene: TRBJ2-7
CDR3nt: TGCAGTGCTAGAGAGATAGCGGGAGAGGCCTACGAGCAGTACTTC
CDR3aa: CSAREIAGEAYEQYF

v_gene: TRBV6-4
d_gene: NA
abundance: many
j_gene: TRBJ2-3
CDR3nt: TGTGCCAGCAGTGAGGGGGGGACAGGTCCCGAAAGTACGCAGTATTTT
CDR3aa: CASSEGGTGPESTQYF

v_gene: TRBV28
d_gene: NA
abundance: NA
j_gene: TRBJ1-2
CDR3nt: TGTGCCAGCTCGGATCCGGAATGTTTAAATGGCTACACCTTC
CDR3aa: CASSDPECLNGYTF

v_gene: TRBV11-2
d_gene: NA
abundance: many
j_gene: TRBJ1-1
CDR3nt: TGTGCCAGCAGCCCAATGACGTCTACAGGAGTTGAAGCTTTCTTT
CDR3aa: CASSPMTSTGVEAFF

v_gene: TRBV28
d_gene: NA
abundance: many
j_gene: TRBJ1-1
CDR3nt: TGTGCCAGCAGTTTCGGTTGGACCGAAGCTTTCTTT
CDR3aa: CASSFGWTEAFF

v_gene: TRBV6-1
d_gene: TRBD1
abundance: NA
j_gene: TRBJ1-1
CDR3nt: TGTGCCAGCAGTGAACTGAGGACAGGGGGCACTGAAGCTTTCTTT
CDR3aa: CASSELRTGGTEAFF

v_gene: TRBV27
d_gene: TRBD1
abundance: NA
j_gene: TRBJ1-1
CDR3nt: TGTGCCAGCAGTCATCGGACAGGACTGAACACTGAAGCTTTCTTT
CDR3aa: CASSHRTGLNTEAFF

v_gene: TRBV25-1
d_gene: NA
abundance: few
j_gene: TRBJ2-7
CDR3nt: TGTGCCAGCACTCCGGGACCTAAGTACGAGCAGTACTTC
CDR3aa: CASTPGPKYEQYF

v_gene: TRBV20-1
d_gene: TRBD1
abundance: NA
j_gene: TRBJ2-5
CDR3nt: TGCAGTGCTAGAGATCATGAGGGGACAGAGGATCTCGGGGTCGGGGAGACCCAGTACTTC
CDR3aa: CSARDHEGTEDLGVGETQYF

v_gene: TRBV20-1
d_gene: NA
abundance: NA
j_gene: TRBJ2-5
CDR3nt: TGCAGTGCTAGACGGGGAGAAGAGACCCAGTACTTC
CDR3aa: CSARRGEETQYF

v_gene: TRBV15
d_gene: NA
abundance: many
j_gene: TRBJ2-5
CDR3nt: TGTGCCACCCTTTTGGGAGAGACCCAGTACTTC
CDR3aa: CATLLGETQYF

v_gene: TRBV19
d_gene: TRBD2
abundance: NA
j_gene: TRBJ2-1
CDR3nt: TGTGCCAGTAGTCCTTTCGTAGCGGGTACCATTTACAATGAGCAGTTCTTC
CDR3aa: CASSPFVAGTIYNEQFF

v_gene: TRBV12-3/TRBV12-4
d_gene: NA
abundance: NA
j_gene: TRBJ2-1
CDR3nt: TGTGCCAGCAACCCCACCCGGGGAACTGAGCAGTTCTTC
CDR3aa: CASNPTRGTEQFF

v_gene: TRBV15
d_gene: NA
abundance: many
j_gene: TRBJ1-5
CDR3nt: TGTGCCACCAGAGACTGGGGGAACAATCAGCCCCAGCATTTT
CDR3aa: CATRDWGNNQPQHF

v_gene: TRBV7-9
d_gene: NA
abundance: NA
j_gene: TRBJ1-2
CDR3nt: TGTGCCAGCAGCCCCCGCGAAACTAACTATGGCTACACCTTC
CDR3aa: CASSPRETNYGYTF

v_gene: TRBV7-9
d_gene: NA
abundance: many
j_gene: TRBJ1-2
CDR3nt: TGTGCCAGCAGCTTAGAGTTTCGGAACGATGGCTACACCTTC
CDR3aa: CASSLEFRNDGYTF

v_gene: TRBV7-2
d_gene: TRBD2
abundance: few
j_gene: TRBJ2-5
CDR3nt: TGTGCCAGCAGCTTAGGTACTAGCGGAGAGACCCAGTACTTC
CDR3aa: CASSLGTSGETQYF

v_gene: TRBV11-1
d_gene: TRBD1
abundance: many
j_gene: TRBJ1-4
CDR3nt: TGTGCCAGCAGCCCCGGACAGGGGTACGAAAAACTGTTTTTT
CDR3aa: CASSPGQGYEKLFF

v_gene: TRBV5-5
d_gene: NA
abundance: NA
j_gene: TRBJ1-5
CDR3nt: TGTGCCAGCAGCTTGGTGTGGGCAAGCAATCAGCCCCAGCATTTT
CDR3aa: CASSLVWASNQPQHF

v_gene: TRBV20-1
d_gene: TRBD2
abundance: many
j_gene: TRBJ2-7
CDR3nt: TGCAGTGCTAGAGCTACAAATAGCGGGGACTCCTACGAGCAGTACTTC
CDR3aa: CSARATNSGDSYEQYF

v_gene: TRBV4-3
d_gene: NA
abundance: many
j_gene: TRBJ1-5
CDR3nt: TGCGCCAGCAGCCAGTCACGGGGGAATAATCAGCCCCAGCATTTT
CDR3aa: CASSQSRGNNQPQHF

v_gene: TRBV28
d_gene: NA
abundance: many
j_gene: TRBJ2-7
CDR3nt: TGTGCCAGCAGCTTAATCTACAATGCCTACGAGCAGTACTTC
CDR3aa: CASSLIYNAYEQYF

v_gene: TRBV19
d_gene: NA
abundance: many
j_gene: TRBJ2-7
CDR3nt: TGTGCCAGTAGTATGGGCGGGGAGTTTCACGAGCAGTACTTC
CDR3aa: CASSMGGEFHEQYF

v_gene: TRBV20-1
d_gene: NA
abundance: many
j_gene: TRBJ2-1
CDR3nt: TGCAGTGCTAATTCAGCGGGCGCCTCCTACAATGAGCAGTTCTTC
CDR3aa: CSANSAGASYNEQFF

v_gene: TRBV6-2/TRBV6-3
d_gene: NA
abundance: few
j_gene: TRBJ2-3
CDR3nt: TGTGCCAGCAAGAGTCTGGGAATGAGCACAGATACGCAGTATTTT
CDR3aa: CASKSLGMSTDTQYF